What follows are 21 T cell receptor beta chains derived from one specimen sequenced in a study of T cells in Graves' hyperthyroidism and ophthalmopathy (dated by TCRdb to the late 2010s). Library preparation employed multiplex PCR. TCRdb lists the instrument as Illumina HiSeq 2000. Amplification of TCR beta CDR3 regions was carried out from RNA transcripts. The TCR CDR3 was subjected to a first round of RT-PCR using the HTBI primer set and the Qiagen OneStep RT-PCR kit. The public sequencing data were trimmed at Q25 with fastp and processed into clonotypes with MiXCR by TCRdb, which kept only in-frame beta chains. Rows with one shared CDR3 protein collapse into an entry with the most common genes and DNA. This sample comprises about 380,000 distinct CDR3 sequences, about 13% of them detected only once. The biggest ten clones account for more than 20% of the sample. The sample taken for sequencing was blood. The receptors come from a man aged 25-40 years with Graves' hyperthyroidism that later progressed to Graves' ophthalmopathy.

This clonotype was found a few times. The chain has TRBV5-1 and TRBJ2-3; D is unresolved. The V end was cut by 2 bases, the J end by 4 bases, with 8 bases between. The CDR3 length is 13 residues. CDR1 and CDR2 from the germline V gene are SGHRS and YFSETQ. Written as DNA, the CDR3 is TGCGCCAGCAGCTTTGTGCAGGCAGATACGCAGTATTTT. Translated: CASSFVQADTQYF.

This clonotype was counted a few times. The chain employs TRBV2 and TRBJ2-5, with TRBD2 matching over 10 bases. There are 15 residues in the CDR3. Germline V CDR1 and CDR2: SNHLY, FYNNEI. V lost 1 base, J lost 4 bases, and 3 bases stayed unmatched. The CDR3 sequence is CASSEGASGGETQYF. The CDR3 DNA sequence: TGTGCCAGCAGTGAAGGGGCTAGCGGGGGAGAGACCCAGTACTTC.

In its sample, this clonotype was seen many times. The rearrangement uses TRBV7-3 and TRBJ2-1; D not certain. The CDR3 runs to 15 residues. Germline loops: CDR1 SGHTA, CDR2 FQGTGA. Trimming removed 5 bases at V and 0 bases at J, with 11 bases between. The CDR3 nucleotides are TGTGCCAGCAGCCCAAGTGGGGACTCCTACAATGAGCAGTTCTTC. Translation: CASSPSGDSYNEQFF.

At least ten counts were recorded for this clonotype. The chain joins TRBV5-1 to TRBJ2-1; 12 bases are a match to TRBD2. With 4 bases clipped from V and 10 bases from J, the junction kept 15 bases outside the gene matches. Germline CDR1 is SGHRS and CDR2 is YFSETQ. This CDR3 is built from 17 residues. The CDR3 spells CASSPHLGLAGGQEQFF. The CDR3 DNA reads as TGCGCCAGCAGCCCCCACCTTGGGCTAGCGGGGGGGCAGGAGCAGTTCTTC.

J is TRBJ2-5 and V is TRBV5-1, with D unclear. V lost 4 bases to trimming and J lost 1 base, with 5 bases between them. The length of the CDR3 is 12 residues. CDR1 is SGHRS, CDR2 YFSETQ, per germline. The CDR3 coding sequence is TGCGCCAGCAGCACCGGCCAAGAGACCCAGTACTTC. It encodes CASSTGQETQYF.

This clonotype appeared once. A much larger clone differs from this one at a single base, so this may be a read error. The chain carries TRBV6-2 or TRBV6-3 and TRBJ1-1, with no clear D. The CDR3 contains 13 residues. The germline CDR1 and CDR2 sequences are MNHEY and SVGEGT. The CDR3 nucleotides read TGTGCCAGCAGTATGACACCGAACACTGAAGCTTCCTTT. It translates to CASSMTPNTEASF.

The chain carries TRBV27 and TRBJ2-3; D might be TRBD2 (5 bases). CDR1 MNHEY and CDR2 SMNVEV come from the germline V gene (reference sequence). Trimming took 2 bases from V and 5 from J, leaving 14 bases between them. The CDR3 sequence is 15 residues long. The DNA of the CDR3 is TGTGCCAGCAGTTTAGTTAGCCGGGGTAGAGATACGCAGTATTTT. It codes for CASSLVSRGRDTQYF.

V gene TRBV4-1 combines with J gene TRBJ1-3; perhaps TRBD1 as D (5 bases). V lost 4 bases to trimming and J lost 4 bases, with 14 bases between them. The length of the CDR3 is 15 residues. Germline values: CDR1 MGHRA, CDR2 YSYEKL. CDR3 sequence: CASSPRGGEGNTIYF. DNA of the CDR3: TGCGCCAGCAGCCCCCGTGGAGGGGAGGGAAACACCATATATTTT.

This clonotype was detected ten times or more. The chain joins TRBV6-1 to TRBJ2-1; possible D gene TRBD1, 6 bases. Germline V gene sequence: CDR1 MNHNS, CDR2 SASEGT. The CDR3 covers 13 residues. V was cut by 6 bases and J by 4 bases, with 10 bases left in between. The CDR3 reads CASRSTGYNEQFF. The CDR3 DNA sequence: TGTGCCAGCAGGTCTACAGGGTACAATGAGCAGTTCTTC.

The table lists this clonotype with a count of one. The chain combines TRBV7-3 with TRBJ1-6; D unresolved. The CDR3 loop spans 18 amino acids. Germline V gene lookup returns CDR1 SGHTA and CDR2 FQGTGA. The V end lost 5 bases, the J end lost 0 bases, and 17 bases lay between the germline ends. The DNA for the CDR3 is TGTGCCAGCAGCCTTATTCCACCATCGAGCTCCTATAATTCACCCCTCCACTTT. Protein: CASSLIPPSSSYNSPLHF. The whole variable domain, remainder taken from reference TRBV7-3 and TRBJ1-6, is GAGVSQTPSNKVTEKGKYVELRCDPISGHTALYWYRQSLGQGPEFLIYFQGTGAADDSGLPNDRFFAVRPEGSVSTLKIQRTERGDSAVYLCASSLIPPSSSYNSPLHFGNGTRLTVT.

This clonotype was seen repeatedly, ten times or more. The CDR3 loop is CASTYTGNTEAFF. The CDR3 DNA follows: TGTGCCAGCACCTATACAGGGAACACTGAAGCTTTCTTT. V and J are TRBV3-1 and TRBJ1-1; TRBD1 is a possible D gene (5 bases). This CDR3 is 13 amino acids long. The germline V gene has CDR1 LGHDT and CDR2 YNNKEL (reference sequence). With 7 bases removed from V and 1 base from J, the gap between germline ends came to 10 bases. Looking up the rest from reference TRBV3-1 and TRBJ1-1 gives the full variable domain: DTAVSQTPKYLVTQMGNDKSIKCEQNLGHDTMYWYKQDSKKFLKIMFSYNNKELIINETVPNRFSPKSPDKAHLNLHINSLELGDSAVYFCASTYTGNTEAFFGQGTRLTVV.

This clonotype was seen more than once but under ten times. The chain combines TRBV18 with TRBJ2-7; no clear D gene. Germline-derived CDR1 and CDR2 are KGHSH and LQKENI. Trimming stripped 0 bases from V and 5 bases from J, with 14 bases between. The CDR3 spans 15 residues. Here the CDR3 reads CASSPPSRSLDEQYF. The CDR3 coding sequence is TGTGCCAGCTCACCACCGTCACGCTCCCTGGACGAGCAGTACTTC.

The sample holds many counts of this clonotype. V gene TRBV18 combines with J gene TRBJ1-5; TRBD1 matches at 11 bases. V shed 2 bases, J shed 1 base, and the junction held 1 base outside the gene matches. The CDR3 is 16 residues long. Germline V gene data show CDR1 as KGHSH and CDR2 as LQKENI. The CDR3 DNA reads as TGTGCCAGCTCACCAGGGACAGGGGGAAGCAATCAGCCCCAGCATTTT. It is translated as CASSPGTGGSNQPQHF.

This clonotype was picked up many times. The V call is TRBV30, the J call TRBJ1-1, with TRBD1 identical over 7 bases. This CDR3 region has 15 residues. With V trimmed by 0 bases and J by 5 bases, 9 bases remained unmatched. CDR1 GTSNPN and CDR2 SVGIG come from the germline V gene (reference sequence). CDR3 sequence: CAWSVLTGVWTEAFF. The CDR3 DNA is TGTGCCTGGAGTGTACTAACAGGGGTATGGACTGAAGCTTTCTTT.

The sample holds many counts of this clonotype. The chain links TRBV11-2 to TRBJ2-3; possibly TRBD2 for D (7 bases). The CDR3 covers 16 residues. Per the germline V gene, CDR1 is SGHAT and CDR2 is FQNNGV. The V end was cut by 5 bases, the J end by 4 bases, with 19 bases between. The CDR3 DNA follows: TGTGCCAGCAGCCAGAGGGAGGGGGGGGCCTCAGATACGCAGTATTTT. Translation gives CASSQREGGASDTQYF.

This clonotype was counted ten times or more. J is TRBJ2-7 and V is TRBV18; TRBD2 matches at 7 bases. The V gene end was trimmed by 3 bases and the J gene end by 4 bases; junction bases not matched to a gene: 6. This CDR3 has 14 amino acids. Germline assignment: CDR1 KGHSH and CDR2 LQKENI. CDR3 protein: CASSPLSGEYEQYF. The CDR3 DNA reads TGTGCCAGCTCACCTCTGAGCGGGGAGTACGAGCAGTACTTC.

The rearrangement joins TRBV19 to TRBJ1-3; D is ambiguous. Trimming pared 1 base from V and 2 bases from J, leaving 9 bases between. From germline, CDR1 is LNHDA and CDR2 SQIVND (reference sequence). The length of the CDR3 is 15 residues. This chain's CDR3 is CASSIAGYPGNTIYF. CDR3 bases: TGTGCCAGTAGTATAGCCGGCTACCCTGGAAACACCATATATTTT. The whole variable domain, remainder taken from reference TRBV19 and TRBJ1-3, is DGGITQSPKYLFRKEGQNVTLSCEQNLNHDAMYWYRQDPGQGLRLIYYSQIVNDFQKGDIAEGYSVSREKKESFPLTVTSAQKNPTAFYLCASSIAGYPGNTIYFGEGSWLTVV.

Note on this clonotype: A much more abundant neighbour one base away suggests this may be a read error. This rearrangement joins TRBV11-3 to TRBJ1-2; 7 nucleotides agree with TRBD1. The length of the CDR3 is 13 residues. Germline CDR1 SGHNT, CDR2 YENEEA. DNA for the CDR3: TGTGTCAGCAGCATCGGACAGGCTTATGGCTACACCTTC. Protein: CVSSIGQAYGYTF. The variable domain in full, with the rest retrieved from reference TRBV11-3 and TRBJ1-2, is EAGVVQSPRYKIIEKKQPVAFWCNPISGHNTLYWYLQNLGQGPELLIRYENEEAVDDSQLPKDRFSAERLKGVDSTLKIQPAELGDSAVYLCVSSIGQAYGYTFGSGTRLTVV.

This clonotype was counted ten times or more. V usage is TRBV5-1 and J usage is TRBJ1-2, with no clear D. The CDR3 covers 15 residues. The germline V and J ends were trimmed by 0 bases and 8 bases, with 17 bases remaining between them. The germline CDR1 and CDR2 sequences are SGHRS and YFSETQ. For the CDR3, the DNA is TGCGCCAGCAGCTTGGGAAGTGGAGGGATGGAAGGCTACACCTTC. It encodes CASSLGSGGMEGYTF.

The V gene is TRBV11-2, the J gene TRBJ1-3, with D possibly matching TRBD1 (5 bases). The CDR3 runs to 14 residues. V lost 1 base to trimming and J lost 5 bases, with 9 bases between them. Germline CDR1 reads SGHAT; CDR2 reads FQNNGV. The CDR3 DNA is TGTGCCAGCAGCTTAGCGGGGGTCAGAAACACCATATATTTT. This encodes CASSLAGVRNTIYF. Full variable domain (missing parts from reference TRBV11-2 and TRBJ1-3): EAGVAQSPRYKIIEKRQSVAFWCNPISGHATLYWYQQILGQGPKLLIQFQNNGVVDDSQLPKDRFSAERLKGVDSTLKIQPAKLEDSAVYLCASSLAGVRNTIYFGEGSWLTVV.

This clonotype showed up just a few times. This chain joins TRBV29-1 and TRBJ1-1, with 9 bases matching TRBD1. This CDR3 is built from 17 residues. V trimming: 6 bases; J trimming: 1 base; junction bases outside the gene matches: 15. Germline V gene lookup returns CDR1 SQVTM and CDR2 ANQGSEA. The CDR3 here is CSVAGRDRALGNTEAFF. As DNA, the CDR3 is TGCAGCGTGGCGGGCCGGGACAGGGCGTTGGGGAACACTGAAGCTTTCTTT.